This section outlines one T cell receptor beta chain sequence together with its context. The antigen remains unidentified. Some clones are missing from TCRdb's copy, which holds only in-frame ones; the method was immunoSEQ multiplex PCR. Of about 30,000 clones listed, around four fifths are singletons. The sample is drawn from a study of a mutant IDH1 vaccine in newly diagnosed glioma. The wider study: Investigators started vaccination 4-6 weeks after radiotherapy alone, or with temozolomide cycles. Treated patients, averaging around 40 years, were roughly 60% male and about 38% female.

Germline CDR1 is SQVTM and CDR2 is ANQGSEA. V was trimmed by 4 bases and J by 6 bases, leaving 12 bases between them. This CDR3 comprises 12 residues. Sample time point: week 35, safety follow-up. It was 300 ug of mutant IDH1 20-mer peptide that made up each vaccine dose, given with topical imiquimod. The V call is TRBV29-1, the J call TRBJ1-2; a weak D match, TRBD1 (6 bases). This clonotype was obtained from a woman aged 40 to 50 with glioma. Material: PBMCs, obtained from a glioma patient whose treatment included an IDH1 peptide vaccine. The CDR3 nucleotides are TGCAGCGTTGTAGGGGGGAAGGATGGCTACACCTTC. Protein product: CSVVGGKDGYTF.